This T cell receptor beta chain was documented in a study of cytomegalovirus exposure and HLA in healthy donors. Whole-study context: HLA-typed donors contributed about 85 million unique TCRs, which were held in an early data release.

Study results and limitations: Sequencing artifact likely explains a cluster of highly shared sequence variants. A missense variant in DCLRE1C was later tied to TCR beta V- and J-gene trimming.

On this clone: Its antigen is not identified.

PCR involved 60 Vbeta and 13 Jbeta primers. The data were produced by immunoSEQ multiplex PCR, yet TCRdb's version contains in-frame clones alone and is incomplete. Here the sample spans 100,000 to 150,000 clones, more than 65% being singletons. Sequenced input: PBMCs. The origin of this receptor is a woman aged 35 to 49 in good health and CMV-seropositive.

CDR3 sequence: CASSTRDSYGYTF. CDR3 DNA: TGTGCCAGTAGTACACGAGACAGCTATGGCTACACCTTC. The chain recombines TRBV19 with TRBJ1-2, with D perhaps TRBD1 (5 bases). The germline V and J ends were trimmed by 4 bases and 4 bases, with 10 bases remaining between them. The V gene's germline CDR1 is LNHDA and CDR2 SQIVND (reference sequence). This CDR3 has 13 residues.